The 17 T cell receptor beta chains reported below all come from one sample, sequenced in a study of radiotherapy plus CTLA-4 blockade in lung cancer (dated 2018 in TCRdb). Libraries came from the immunoSEQ multiplex PCR assay. The source is immuneACCESS, and TCRdb retained only in-frame sequences with V and J called. Part of the clones is not carried over; for the studies checked, unresolved V genes explain less than half of this, and the remainder is unexplained. This sample has some 70,000 clones in its table, and less than 80% of those were observed once. The top ten constitute 10% of the sample. This sample comprised peripheral blood, obtained from a patient treated with radiotherapy plus ipilimumab. These receptors originate from a human donor with non-small cell lung cancer who had a complete response to radiotherapy plus ipilimumab.

This clone was seen just once. V and J are TRBV19 and TRBJ1-1; D is undetermined. Between the trimmed V and J ends, which lost 3 bases and 8 bases, there was a span of 16 bases. The CDR3 has 14 amino acids. Germline V gene sequence: CDR1 LNHDA, CDR2 SQIVND (reference sequence). The CDR3 sequence: CASSIAPERPEAFF. The CDR3 nucleotides are TGTGCCAGTAGTATCGCCCCTGAGAGGCCGGAAGCTTTCTTT.

This clone was recorded only once. V is TRBV4-3 and J is TRBJ1-2, with unresolved D. V lost 5 bases and J 0 bases, leaving 10 bases between the germline ends. This CDR3 has 14 residues. Germline loops: CDR1 LGHNA, CDR2 YSLEER. The CDR3 reads CASSKAAANYGYTF. In DNA form, the CDR3 reads TGCGCCAGCAGCAAGGCAGCGGCTAACTATGGCTACACCTTC.

This clone came up once. The chain combines TRBV11-2 with TRBJ2-7; D gene unclear. Germline V gene data show CDR1 as SGHAT and CDR2 as FQNNGV. Trimming removed 2 bases from V and 3 bases from J, with 8 bases in between. This CDR3 comprises 13 residues. The CDR3 nucleotides are TGTGCCAGCAGCTTATCGACGGGCTACGAGCAGTACGTC. Its protein product is CASSLSTGYEQYV.

V usage is TRBV5-4 and J usage is TRBJ1-2; 7 bases agree with TRBD1. The CDR3 length is 13 residues. V shed 2 bases, J shed 6 bases, and the junction held 4 bases outside the gene matches. Germline assignment: CDR1 SGHNT and CDR2 YYREEE (reference sequence). The CDR3 coding sequence is TGTGCCAGCAGCTTAACAGGGGCGGATGGCTACACCTTC. The encoded protein is CASSLTGADGYTF.

The chain employs TRBV21-1 and TRBJ1-3. TRBV21-1 is labeled a pseudogene. The CDR3 sequence is 11 residues long. In DNA, the CDR3 is TGTGCCAGCAGCTCTAGGAACACCATATATTTT. Its translation is CASSSRNTIYF.

This clone has just a few counts. V is TRBV4-3 and J is TRBJ1-4; 11 nucleotides align to TRBD1. Germline-derived CDR1 and CDR2 are LGHNA and YSLEER. With V trimmed by 0 bases and J by 7 bases, 7 bases remained unmatched. The CDR3 is 17 amino acids. The CDR3 loop is CASSQESDRGRGEKLFF. The CDR3 bases are TGCGCCAGCAGCCAAGAATCGGACAGGGGGCGCGGTGAAAAACTGTTTTTT.

This chain connects TRBV11-2 to TRBJ2-7; no definite D call. Looked up from germline, CDR1 is SGHAT and CDR2 is FQNNGV. Trimming pared 6 bases from V and 5 bases from J, leaving 8 bases between. The CDR3 runs to 11 residues. CDR3 nucleotide sequence: TGTGCCAGCAGTCGTAGCCACGAGCAGTACTTC. The encoded protein is CASSRSHEQYF. Full variable domain (rest looked up from reference TRBV11-2 and TRBJ2-7): EAGVAQSPRYKIIEKRQSVAFWCNPISGHATLYWYQQILGQGPKLLIQFQNNGVVDDSQLPKDRFSAERLKGVDSTLKIQPAKLEDSAVYLCASSRSHEQYFGPGTRLTVT.

The chain carries TRBV9 and TRBJ2-2, with 12 bases aligning to TRBD2. CDR1 SGDLS and CDR2 YYNGEE come from the germline V gene. The V gene end was trimmed by 0 bases and the J gene end by 6 bases; junction bases not matched to a gene: 3. The CDR3 contains 16 residues. CDR3 region: CASSVGLAGAAGELFF. CDR3 nucleotides: TGTGCCAGCAGCGTAGGACTAGCGGGAGCGGCCGGGGAGCTGTTTTTT.

The chain links TRBV5-1 to TRBJ2-1; D is unclear. The CDR3 has 13 amino acids. V shed 4 bases and J shed 5 bases, with 10 bases lying between them. Germline V CDR1 and CDR2: SGHRS, YFSETQ. CDR3 sequence: CASSPGVDNEQFF. The CDR3 DNA follows: TGCGCCAGCAGCCCGGGCGTGGACAATGAGCAGTTCTTC.

CDR3 sequence: CAIKRGPRETQYF. The DNA for the CDR3 is TGTGCCATCAAGAGGGGACCGCGCGAGACCCAGTACTTC. This chain joins TRBV10-3 and TRBJ2-5; D may be TRBD1 or TRBD2 (5 bases each). The length of the CDR3 is 13 residues. Trimming shortened V by 7 bases and J by 5 bases, and 14 bases separated the two germline ends. Germline V CDR1 and CDR2: ENHRY, SYGVKD.

The V gene is TRBV7-2, the J gene TRBJ2-7; D gene uncertain. The CDR3 extends over 13 amino acids. Germline V gives CDR1 SGHTA, CDR2 FQGNSA. V was trimmed by 5 bases and J by 4 bases, leaving 12 bases between them. In DNA, the CDR3 is TGTGCCAGCAGCACGGTAAGCCAGTACGAGCAGTACTTC. Translating it yields CASSTVSQYEQYF.

This chain links TRBV29-1 with TRBJ2-1, with 13 bases matching TRBD2. The ends lost 1 base at V and 3 bases at J; junction bases unmatched: 6. Germline CDR1 is SQVTM and CDR2 is ANQGSEA. The CDR3 is 17 residues long. DNA of the CDR3: TGCAGCGTTGAAGGGACTAGCGGGAGCTCCCACTACAATGAGCAGTTCTTC. This sequence encodes CSVEGTSGSSHYNEQFF.

The rearrangement links TRBV29-1 to TRBJ1-1, with 8 bases matching TRBD1. With 4 bases clipped from V and 7 bases from J, the junction kept 8 bases outside the gene matches. In germline, CDR1 is SQVTM, CDR2 ANQGSEA. The CDR3 is 13 amino acids. CDR3 in amino acids: CSVVARGHGEAFF. The DNA for the CDR3 is TGCAGCGTTGTAGCCAGGGGGCATGGTGAAGCTTTCTTT. Variable domain in full (rest from reference TRBV29-1 and TRBJ1-1): SAVISQKPSRDICQRGTSLTIQCQVDSQVTMMFWYRQQPGQSLTLIATANQGSEATYESGFVIDKFPISRPNLTFSTLTVSNMSPEDSSIYLCSVVARGHGEAFFGQGTRLTVV.

This sequence joins TRBV6-1 and TRBJ1-3; TRBD1 matches 7 bases. With V trimmed by 0 bases and J by 2 bases, 7 bases remained unmatched. The CDR3 consists of 17 residues. The germline V gene encodes CDR1 MNHNS and CDR2 SASEGT. The CDR3 loop is CASSEAVTGYTGNTIYF. The DNA for the CDR3 is TGTGCCAGCAGTGAAGCGGTGACAGGGTACACTGGAAACACCATATATTTT.

This clone appeared once. The chain has TRBV5-8 and TRBJ1-5; 11 bases map to TRBD1. The germline V gene has CDR1 SGHTS and CDR2 YDEGEE. V gave up 3 bases and J gave up 4 bases; unmatched junction bases: 9. The CDR3 covers 17 residues. CDR3 in amino acids: CASSYRTGGGRNQPQHF. In DNA, the CDR3 is TGTGCCAGCAGCTACCGGACAGGGGGCGGAAGAAATCAGCCCCAGCATTTT.

The V and J genes are TRBV27 and TRBJ2-5; D call uncertain. From germline, CDR1 is MNHEY and CDR2 SMNVEV (reference sequence). The length of the CDR3 is 14 residues. V was shortened by 0 bases and J by 4 bases, with 9 bases between the two germline ends. The CDR3 nucleotides read TGTGCCAGCAGTTTATCGCTGGAAGGAGAGACCCAGTACTTC. It is translated as CASSLSLEGETQYF.

The V call is TRBV5-6, the J call TRBJ1-6; 8 bases align to TRBD1. The junction had 11 bases not matched to a gene; V was cut back by 3 bases and J by 9 bases. The length of the CDR3 is 16 residues. Germline CDR1 reads SGHDT; CDR2 reads YYEEEE. The CDR3 DNA follows: TGTGCCAGCAGCTCGGGACAGGTTCGATTGGGTTCACCCCTCCACTTT. This encodes CASSSGQVRLGSPLHF.